The entry below describes one T cell receptor beta chain. The sample has other DNA sequences that encode this CDR3 too. The sample comes from a study of blood T cell repertoires in COVID-19. The CDR3 consists of 13 residues. J gave up 3 bases and V 4 bases, and 1 base lay outside the gene matches. Germline V gene lookup returns CDR1 SGHTA and CDR2 FQGTGA. Repertoires were generated with immunoSEQ multiplex PCR, while TCRdb's copy carries only in-frame clones and drops some. Of about 270,000 clones detected, 89% appear once; the ten largest clones hold around 2%. The chain combines TRBV7-3 with TRBJ1-1, with TRBD1 identical over 8 bases. Sequencing was carried out using peripheral blood. This sequence originates from a man between 45 and 60 years old with acute or convalescent COVID-19. DNA of the CDR3: TGTGCCAGCAGCTCGGACAGGGACACTGAAGCTTTCTTT. Its protein is CASSSDRDTEAFF.